The 21 T cell receptor beta chains listed next were all sequenced from one sample in a study of cytomegalovirus exposure and HLA in healthy donors. Primers for the PCR totalled 60 Vbeta and 13 Jbeta. Profiled with immunoSEQ multiplex PCR; TCRdb holds only in-frame clones, not every one. The table includes over 150,000 clones, 60% to 75% detected once. The sequenced sample was PBMCs. All receptors derive from a young man in good health and CMV-seronegative.

The chain is built from TRBV5-6 and TRBJ2-7; 11 bases fit TRBD2. Germline lookup yields CDR1 SGHDT and CDR2 YYEEEE. CDR3 length: 15 residues. Germline trimming cut 3 bases from V and 4 bases from J; bases unmatched to any gene: 6. The CDR3 spells CASSSLLAGGYEQYV. The DNA for the CDR3 is TGTGCCAGCAGCTCCCTTCTAGCGGGGGGTTACGAGCAGTACGTC.

This chain's CDR3 is CASSPRGGTGELFF. The CDR3 region has the DNA TGTGCCAGCAGCCCCAGAGGGGGCACCGGGGAGCTGTTTTTT. V usage is TRBV9 and J usage is TRBJ2-2, with D possibly TRBD1 on 6 matching bases. The CDR3 totals 14 residues. Germline V gene sequence: CDR1 SGDLS, CDR2 YYNGEE. Between the trimmed V and J ends, which lost 4 bases and 4 bases, there was a span of 11 bases.

The chain joins TRBV9 to TRBJ2-5; TRBD2 matches 13 bases. CDR1 is SGDLS and CDR2 is YYNGEE in the germline V gene. This CDR3 contains 15 residues. The V gene end was trimmed by 3 bases and the J gene end by 5 bases; junction bases not matched to a gene: 4. This chain's CDR3 is CASSELAGGWETQYF. The CDR3 bases are TGTGCCAGCAGCGAACTAGCGGGGGGGTGGGAGACCCAGTACTTC.

The chain is built from TRBV4-1 and TRBJ1-1, with TRBD1 identical over 7 bases. Germline trimming cut 1 base from V and 3 bases from J; bases unmatched to any gene: 14. The CDR3 covers 18 residues. Germline V gene lookup returns CDR1 MGHRA and CDR2 YSYEKL. The CDR3 DNA is TGCGCCAGCAGCCAAGGCCTACCCTCGGGACAGCGACACACTGAAGCTTTCTTT. Protein sequence: CASSQGLPSGQRHTEAFF.

The chain combines TRBV16 with TRBJ1-5, with 8 bases identical to TRBD1. The CDR3 covers 14 residues. Germline lookup yields CDR1 KGHSY and CDR2 FQNENV. V lost 4 bases to trimming and J lost 6 bases; unmatched junction nucleotides: 5. The CDR3 DNA reads TGTGCCAGCAGCCTGACAGGGGATAGTCAGCCCCAGCATTTT. Protein: CASSLTGDSQPQHF.

The CDR3 reads CASSEVADPNQPQHF. For the CDR3, the DNA is TGTGCCAGCAGTGAAGTAGCGGACCCCAATCAGCCCCAGCATTTT. The chain joins TRBV6-1 to TRBJ1-5, with D unresolved. Germline V gene lookup returns CDR1 MNHNS and CDR2 SASEGT. V was trimmed by 1 base and J by 3 bases, leaving 10 bases between them. The CDR3 has 15 residues.

The V and J genes are TRBV18 and TRBJ1-4, with D perhaps TRBD1 (5 bases). Germline-derived CDR1 and CDR2 are KGHSH and LQKENI. V lost 2 bases and J 7 bases, leaving 8 bases between the germline ends. The CDR3 runs 13 residues. CDR3 nucleotide sequence: TGTGCCAGCTCACCAACCAGGGCTGAAAAACTGTTTTTT. It translates to CASSPTRAEKLFF.

Note on this clone: This sample also contains other DNA sequences that code for the same CDR3. The chain links TRBV4-3 to TRBJ2-7, with 8 bases that match TRBD2. After removal of 1 base from V and 2 bases from J, the junction contained 10 bases not matched to a gene. Germline V CDR1 and CDR2: LGHNA, YSLEER. This CDR3 is 17 amino acids long. CDR3 loop: CASSQGPGGAETYEQYF. The CDR3 bases are TGCGCCAGCAGCCAAGGGCCCGGGGGGGCGGAAACCTACGAGCAGTACTTC.

This clone was counted a few times. V usage is TRBV16 and J usage is TRBJ2-7, with D possibly TRBD1 on 5 matching bases. This CDR3 region has 13 residues. Per germline, CDR1 KGHSY and CDR2 FQNENV. With 4 bases removed from V and 5 bases from J, the gap between germline ends came to 12 bases. In DNA, the CDR3 is TGTGCCAGCAGCCCAAGGGGAACCCACGAGCAGTACTTC. Amino acids: CASSPRGTHEQYF.

V is TRBV11-2 and J is TRBJ1-1; 7 bases align to TRBD1. The ends lost 3 bases at V and 2 bases at J; junction bases unmatched: 3. Germline loops: CDR1 SGHAT, CDR2 FQNNGV. The CDR3 loop spans 14 amino acids. The CDR3 sequence is CASSLGDSNTEAFF. DNA for the CDR3: TGTGCCAGCAGCTTGGGGGACAGTAACACTGAAGCTTTCTTT.

J is TRBJ1-5 and V is TRBV7-6; tentative D call: TRBD1 (5 bases). Germline CDR1 and CDR2: SGHVS and FNYEAQ. This CDR3 is built from 15 residues. Trimming pared 5 bases from V and 7 bases from J, leaving 18 bases between. The CDR3 coding sequence is TGTGCCAGCAGCCAAAGTAACGCTGCAGGGCAGCCCCAGCATTTT. Encoded protein: CASSQSNAAGQPQHF. The complete variable domain, with remaining parts taken from reference TRBV7-6 and TRBJ1-5, reads GAGVSQSPRYKVTKRGQDVALRCDPISGHVSLYWYRQALGQGPEFLTYFNYEAQQDKSGLPNDRFSAERPEGSISTLTIQRTEQRDSAMYRCASSQSNAAGQPQHFGDGTRLSIL.

The rearrangement joins TRBV6-5 to TRBJ1-5; D ambiguous. The V end was cut by 6 bases, the J end by 3 bases, with 12 bases between. Germline V gives CDR1 MNHEY, CDR2 SVGAGI. This CDR3 spans 14 amino acids. Here the CDR3 DNA reads TGTGCCAGCAGAGCTGGGGAGGCCAATCAGCCCCAGCATTTT. Translated: CASRAGEANQPQHF.

V is TRBV5-1 and J is TRBJ1-5; D may be TRBD1 (6 bases). The germline gives CDR1 SGHRS, CDR2 YFSETQ. V was trimmed by 0 bases and J by 9 bases, leaving 22 bases between them. The CDR3 runs to 17 residues. The CDR3 here is CASSLGDTSRYLRPQHF. DNA of the CDR3: TGCGCCAGCAGCTTGGGGGACACCTCCCGATATCTTCGGCCCCAGCATTTT.

V and J are TRBV5-5 and TRBJ2-1, with TRBD1 matching over 12 bases. Germline V lookup: CDR1 SGHKS, CDR2 YYEKEE (reference sequence). V gave up 3 bases and J gave up 8 bases; unmatched junction bases: 3. The CDR3 is 14 amino acids. DNA of the CDR3: TGTGCCAGCAGCTGGGACAGGGGGCGAGATGAGCAGTTCTTC. Its translation is CASSWDRGRDEQFF.

The chain couples TRBV14 to TRBJ1-2; tentative D call: TRBD1 (6 bases). Germline V gene data show CDR1 as SGHDN and CDR2 as FVKESK. This CDR3 region has 13 residues. V was trimmed by 1 base and J by 4 bases, leaving 7 bases between them. The CDR3, as DNA: TGTGCCAGCAGCCAAGGACAGGCCTATGGCTACACCTTC. Its translation is CASSQGQAYGYTF.

This clone was detected only once. The rearrangement uses TRBV5-5 and TRBJ2-3; 10 bases line up with TRBD1. The CDR3 is 16 residues long. The germline V gene has CDR1 SGHKS and CDR2 YYEKEE (reference sequence). V shed 4 bases and J 7 bases; nucleotides not matched to a gene: 12. In nucleotides, the CDR3 is TGTGCCAGCAGCGCCGGACAGGGGGGTCTTCCTAATACGCAGTATTTT. Its translation is CASSAGQGGLPNTQYF.

Worth noting for this clone: The sample carries other DNA sequences with the same CDR3. The chain employs TRBV7-9 and TRBJ2-5; TRBD1 agrees at 7 bases. Germline V gene lookup returns CDR1 SEHNR and CDR2 FQNEAQ (reference sequence). Trimming took 5 bases from V and 1 from J; bases not matched to a gene: 4. The CDR3 extends over 14 amino acids. In nucleotides, the CDR3 is TGTGCCAGCAGCAGATGGGACAGCCAAGAGACCCAGTACTTC. It codes for CASSRWDSQETQYF.

The V call is TRBV18, the J call TRBJ1-4, with TRBD1 identical over 10 bases. The CDR3 sequence is 14 residues long. Germline V gene data show CDR1 as KGHSH and CDR2 as LQKENI. Trimming cost V 4 bases and J 7 bases; bases outside gene matches: 3. CDR3: CASSLGTGAEKLFF. CDR3 nucleotides: TGTGCCAGCTCACTCGGGACAGGGGCTGAAAAACTGTTTTTT.

This chain links TRBV28 with TRBJ1-2; D not resolved. Germline V lookup: CDR1 MDHEN, CDR2 SYDVKM. The CDR3 sequence is 12 residues long. Trimming cost V 6 bases and J 8 bases, with 13 bases left between them. The CDR3: CASRRGSGGYTF. The CDR3 DNA reads as TGTGCCAGCAGACGGGGATCGGGGGGCTACACCTTC.

V usage is TRBV19 and J usage is TRBJ1-5, with no clear D. The CDR3 covers 10 residues. The V end was cut by 9 bases, the J end by 4 bases, with 4 bases between. Germline CDR1 and CDR2: LNHDA and SQIVND (reference sequence). The CDR3 DNA reads as TGTGCCAGCGTGAATCAGCCCCAGCATTTT. Translated: CASVNQPQHF.

V and J are TRBV16 and TRBJ1-6, with TRBD1 matching over 7 bases. The CDR3 sequence is 16 residues long. Trimming removed 4 bases from V and 4 bases from J; junction bases left unmatched: 7. The germline V gene has CDR1 KGHSY and CDR2 FQNENV. The chain's CDR3 is CASSRTGLYYNSPLHF. CDR3 in DNA: TGTGCCAGCAGCCGGACAGGACTTTATTATAATTCACCCCTCCACTTT.